The source of this TCR beta chain is a study of blood T cells in healthy people across ages. In terms of origin and age, donors were healthy Caucasian individuals from Russia aged about 6 to 90. V lost 0 bases and J lost 5, with 13 bases in between. The CDR3 loop spans 15 amino acids. CDR1 and CDR2 from the germline V gene are LGHNA and YSLEER. For the second PCR, which ran for about 6 to 11 cycles, a sample-barcoded 5' primer and a J-beta primer mix were used. TCRdb re-called the 5' RACE reads with MiXCR, one entry per CDR3 protein. The repertoire has more than 450,000 distinct CDR3 sequences, about a quarter of them found once; the top ten carry approximately 3.7%. These records were also assigned to another study, of T cells of mothers and their children.

Input material: blood. This clonotype was sampled from a boy aged 2 to 10 in good health. The chain is built from TRBV4-3 and TRBJ1-1; possibly TRBD1 for D (6 bases). CDR3 DNA: TGCGCCAGCAGCCAAGAAAGACCAGGGGTAACTGAAGCTTTCTTT. Protein: CASSQERPGVTEAFF.